Below are 24 T cell receptor beta chains sequenced from a single sample in a study of blood T cell repertoires in COVID-19. Method: immunoSEQ multiplex PCR; TCRdb's copy keeps in-frame clones and lacks some. The sample has approximately 100,000 clones, 70% to 90% seen once. The sequencing input was peripheral blood. These receptors came from a human donor with COVID-19, enrolled during active disease. The donor label of this sample is uncertain.

V usage is TRBV5-4 and J usage is TRBJ2-3; tentative D call: TRBD2 (5 bases). Trimming left V 0 bases short and J 4 bases short, with 15 bases between. Germline V gives CDR1 SGHNT, CDR2 YYREEE (reference sequence). The CDR3 runs 16 residues. The CDR3 reads CASSLAGRARADTQYF. DNA for the CDR3: TGTGCCAGCAGCTTGGCGGGCAGAGCGAGGGCAGATACGCAGTATTTT.

V gene TRBV27 combines with J gene TRBJ2-3; 7 bases are shared with TRBD1. The CDR3 has 16 residues. The germline CDR1 and CDR2 sequences are MNHEY and SMNVEV (reference sequence). V dropped 3 bases and J dropped 4; count of bases not matched to a gene: 10. The CDR3 spells CASSFERGRKADTQYF. The CDR3 bases are TGTGCCAGCAGTTTTGAAAGGGGGCGCAAGGCAGATACGCAGTATTTT.

The rearrangement joins TRBV19 to TRBJ1-2; D is unresolved. This CDR3 region has 14 residues. Between the trimmed V and J ends, which lost 3 bases and 0 bases, there was a span of 8 bases. The V gene's germline CDR1 is LNHDA and CDR2 SQIVND (reference sequence). CDR3 amino acids: CASSIQEANYGYTF. CDR3 nucleotides: TGTGCCAGTAGTATCCAAGAGGCTAACTATGGCTACACCTTC. Combining the CDR3 with reference TRBV19 and TRBJ1-2 gives the whole variable domain DGGITQSPKYLFRKEGQNVTLSCEQNLNHDAMYWYRQDPGQGLRLIYYSQIVNDFQKGDIAEGYSVSREKKESFPLTVTSAQKNPTAFYLCASSIQEANYGYTFGSGTRLTVV.

In this sample, this clone turned up a few times. This chain uses TRBV14 with TRBJ2-2, with 10 bases aligning to TRBD2. The germline CDR1 and CDR2 sequences are SGHDN and FVKESK. This CDR3 spans 16 amino acids. The V gene end was trimmed by 4 bases and the J gene end by 6 bases; junction bases not matched to a gene: 8. The CDR3 nucleotides read TGTGCCAGCAGCCGCAAGGGACTAGCGATGCCCGGGGAGCTGTTTTTT. Its translation is CASSRKGLAMPGELFF.

V is TRBV5-1 and J is TRBJ2-2; D perhaps matches TRBD2 (7 bases). The CDR3 runs 16 residues. The V gene's germline CDR1 is SGHRS and CDR2 YFSETQ. Trimming took off 6 bases at V and 1 base at J, with 16 bases between the two ends. The CDR3 is CASNGGAVKNTGELFF. The CDR3 DNA reads TGCGCCAGCAATGGGGGGGCGGTCAAGAACACCGGGGAGCTGTTTTTT.

The chain recombines TRBV28 with TRBJ2-7; D is perhaps TRBD2 (5 bases). The V gene lost 6 bases and the J gene lost 1 base, with 13 bases spanning the gap. This CDR3 is built from 14 residues. CDR1 is MDHEN, CDR2 SYDVKM, per germline. CDR3 in amino acids: CASRETSGSYEQYF. The CDR3 DNA reads as TGTGCCAGCAGGGAGACATCGGGATCCTACGAGCAGTACTTC.

The chain combines TRBV7-7 with TRBJ2-1, with a tentative D call TRBD1 (6 bases). V lost 1 base and J lost 0, with 7 bases in between. From germline, CDR1 is SSHAT and CDR2 FNYEAQ (reference sequence). The CDR3 loop spans 15 amino acids. The CDR3 protein is CASSLGDNSYNEQFF. CDR3 in DNA: TGTGCCAGCAGCTTAGGGGACAACTCCTACAATGAGCAGTTCTTC.

V is TRBV19 and J is TRBJ2-1; 9 bases match TRBD2. The CDR3 totals 14 residues. Trimming took 3 bases from V and 7 from J; bases not matched to a gene: 4. Per the germline V gene, CDR1 is LNHDA and CDR2 is SQIVND (reference sequence). Here the CDR3 reads CASSIPGLANEQFF. The CDR3 nucleotides read TGTGCCAGTAGTATTCCGGGACTAGCAAATGAGCAGTTCTTC.

This clone was counted a few times. The chain has TRBV14 and TRBJ2-7; D remains ambiguous. The V end lost 4 bases, the J end lost 4 bases, and 11 bases lay between the germline ends. The CDR3 totals 13 residues. Germline V lookup: CDR1 SGHDN, CDR2 FVKESK. Written as DNA, the CDR3 is TGTGCCAGCAGCCCAATACTACCTTACGAGCAGTACTTC. Its translation is CASSPILPYEQYF. The variable domain in full, with the rest retrieved from reference TRBV14 and TRBJ2-7, is EAGVTQFPSHSVIEKGQTVTLRCDPISGHDNLYWYRRVMGKEIKFLLHFVKESKQDESGMPNNRFLAERTGGTYSTLKVQPAELEDSGVYFCASSPILPYEQYFGPGTRLTVT.

The chain combines TRBV10-1 with TRBJ1-5; D uncertain. V was shortened by 0 bases and J by 7 bases, with 7 bases between the two germline ends. Germline-derived CDR1 and CDR2 are WNHNN and SYGVQD (reference sequence). The length of the CDR3 is 13 residues. CDR3 DNA sequence: TGCGCCAGCAGTGAGTCAACAGAACAGCCCCAGCATTTT. Translated, it gives CASSESTEQPQHF.

Only a few counts were recorded for this clone. The chain joins TRBV27 to TRBJ2-5, with 9 bases aligning to TRBD1. Germline CDR1 reads MNHEY; CDR2 reads SMNVEV (reference sequence). The CDR3 has 15 amino acids. The V segment lost 5 bases and the J segment 2 bases; nucleotides outside the gene matches: 6. CDR3 nucleotides: TGTGCCAGCAGTCTACTGACAGGGGGGCAAGAGACCCAGTACTTC. This sequence encodes CASSLLTGGQETQYF.

The CDR3 reads CASRTLGGEGQPQHF. The DNA of the CDR3 is TGTGCCAGCCGCACTCTAGGGGGGGAAGGTCAGCCCCAGCATTTT. This chain links TRBV19 with TRBJ1-5; TRBD1 might be the D (6 bases). The germline V gene has CDR1 LNHDA and CDR2 SQIVND (reference sequence). The CDR3 is 15 amino acids. Trimming cost V 9 bases and J 6 bases, with 21 bases left between them. Full variable domain (rest looked up from reference TRBV19 and TRBJ1-5): DGGITQSPKYLFRKEGQNVTLSCEQNLNHDAMYWYRQDPGQGLRLIYYSQIVNDFQKGDIAEGYSVSREKKESFPLTVTSAQKNPTAFYLCASRTLGGEGQPQHFGDGTRLSIL.

The chain is built from TRBV29-1 and TRBJ2-3; D may be TRBD1 (6 bases). CDR1 SQVTM and CDR2 ANQGSEA come from the germline V gene. This CDR3 is 13 amino acids long. Trimming removed 3 bases from V and 2 bases from J, with 9 bases in between. In DNA form, the CDR3 reads TGCAGCGTTGAGGACAGCCACACAGATACGCAGTATTTT. Its translation is CSVEDSHTDTQYF.

V and J are TRBV7-3 and TRBJ2-3; 11 nucleotides agree with TRBD2. This CDR3 is 14 amino acids long. The V gene end was trimmed by 6 bases and the J gene end by 5 bases; junction bases not matched to a gene: 4. Germline CDR1 reads SGHTA; CDR2 reads FQGTGA. This CDR3 is CASRLAGDLDTQYF. CDR3 coding DNA: TGTGCCAGCAGACTAGCGGGGGACCTAGATACGCAGTATTTT.

The chain uses TRBV11-2 and TRBJ1-1; weak D call: TRBD1 (5 bases). V lost 5 bases and J lost 5, with 15 bases in between. Germline CDR1 reads SGHAT; CDR2 reads FQNNGV. This CDR3 comprises 14 residues. In nucleotides, the CDR3 is TGTGCCAGCAGCCCCGATTACGGGGGGACTGAAGCTTTCTTT. As protein: CASSPDYGGTEAFF.

The rearrangement links TRBV28 to TRBJ1-3; 7 bases fit TRBD1. Trimming at V came to 4 bases and at J to 5 bases, leaving 2 bases not matched to a gene. In germline, CDR1 is MDHEN, CDR2 SYDVKM. The CDR3 has 13 amino acids. The CDR3: CASSWDSRNTIYF. CDR3 bases: TGTGCCAGCAGTTGGGACAGTCGAAACACCATATATTTT.

This sequence joins TRBV7-2 and TRBJ2-2; 11 positions match TRBD1. CDR3 length: 15 residues. Germline CDR1 SGHTA, CDR2 FQGNSA. V dropped 6 bases and J dropped 8; count of bases not matched to a gene: 8. CDR3 loop: CASRAGQGVWGELFF. The CDR3 DNA reads TGTGCCAGCAGAGCGGGACAGGGGGTCTGGGGGGAGCTGTTTTTT. Using reference TRBV7-2 and TRBJ2-2 for the parts outside the CDR3, the full variable domain is GAGVSQSPSNKVTEKGKDVELRCDPISGHTALYWYRQSLGQGLEFLIYFQGNSAPDKSGLPSDRFSAERTGGSVSTLTIQRTQQEDSAVYLCASRAGQGVWGELFFGEGSRLTVL.

The rearrangement joins TRBV6-5 to TRBJ2-7; TRBD1 agrees at 7 bases. V gave up 11 bases and J gave up 6 bases; unmatched junction bases: 10. Germline V CDR1 and CDR2: MNHEY, SVGAGI. The CDR3 has 12 amino acids. In nucleotides, the CDR3 is TGTGCCCACAGAGGGCCAGGGGGCGAGCAGTACTTC. Its translation is CAHRGPGGEQYF.

V usage is TRBV6-5 and J usage is TRBJ1-5; tentative D call: TRBD1 (6 bases). V was clipped by 5 bases and J by 3 bases, with 14 bases between them. Germline V gives CDR1 MNHEY, CDR2 SVGAGI. This CDR3 is built from 15 residues. DNA of the CDR3: TGTGCCAGCAGTCACACGACAGGCTCCAATCAGCCCCAGCATTTT. Translation: CASSHTTGSNQPQHF.

Written as DNA, the CDR3 is TGCAGCGGGGGGACGTGGGGACAGGGGTATGAGGGCTACACCTTC. This sequence encodes CSGGTWGQGYEGYTF. The V call is TRBV29-1, the J call TRBJ1-2, with 10 nucleotides matching TRBD1. Germline-derived CDR1 and CDR2 are SQVTM and ANQGSEA. The CDR3 length is 15 residues. Trimming at V came to 7 bases and at J to 8 bases, leaving 16 bases not matched to a gene.

The chain has TRBV25-1 and TRBJ2-7; perhaps TRBD2 as D (5 bases). The CDR3 covers 12 residues. V dropped 5 bases and J dropped 5 bases, with 10 bases sitting between them. Per germline, CDR1 MGHDK and CDR2 SYGVNS. This CDR3 is CASSPSRHEQYF. CDR3 nucleotides: TGTGCCAGCAGTCCTAGCAGGCACGAGCAGTACTTC.

The count of this clone is one. This chain links TRBV27 with TRBJ1-1; maybe TRBD1 (6 bases). This CDR3 has 14 residues. The V gene lost 5 bases and the J gene lost 4 bases, with 14 bases spanning the gap. Germline V CDR1 and CDR2: MNHEY, SMNVEV (reference sequence). CDR3 sequence reads: CASSNREGSTEAFF. The CDR3 coding sequence is TGTGCCAGCAGTAACAGGGAGGGTAGCACTGAAGCTTTCTTT.

V gene TRBV5-1 combines with J gene TRBJ2-3, with unresolved D. Germline CDR1 and CDR2: SGHRS and YFSETQ. The V end was cut by 0 bases, the J end by 6 bases, with 8 bases between. The CDR3 covers 13 residues. CDR3 residues: CASSLASADTQYF. DNA of the CDR3: TGCGCCAGCAGCTTGGCCTCAGCGGATACGCAGTATTTT.

The chain has TRBV2 and TRBJ2-3; weak D call: TRBD2 (6 bases). Germline V CDR1 and CDR2: SNHLY, FYNNEI. Trimming pared 6 bases from V and 0 bases from J, leaving 7 bases between. The CDR3 has 13 residues. The CDR3 DNA sequence: TGTGCCAGCAGCGGGACTAGCACAGATACGCAGTATTTT. Protein sequence: CASSGTSTDTQYF.